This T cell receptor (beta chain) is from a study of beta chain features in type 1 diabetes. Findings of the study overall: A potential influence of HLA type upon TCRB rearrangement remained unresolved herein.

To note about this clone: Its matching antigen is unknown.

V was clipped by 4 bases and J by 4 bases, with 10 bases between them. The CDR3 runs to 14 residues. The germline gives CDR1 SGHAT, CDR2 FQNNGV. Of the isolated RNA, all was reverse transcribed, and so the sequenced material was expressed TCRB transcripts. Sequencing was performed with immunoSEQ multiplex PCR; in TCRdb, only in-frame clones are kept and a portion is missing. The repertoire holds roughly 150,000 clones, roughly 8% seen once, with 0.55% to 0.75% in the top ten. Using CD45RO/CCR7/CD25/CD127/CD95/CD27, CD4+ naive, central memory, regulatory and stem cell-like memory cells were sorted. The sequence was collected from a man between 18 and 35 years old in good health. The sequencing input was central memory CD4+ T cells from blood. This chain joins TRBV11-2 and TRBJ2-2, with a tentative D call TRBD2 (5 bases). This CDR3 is CASSSVGSTGELFF. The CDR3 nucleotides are TGTGCCAGCAGCTCGGTGGGGAGCACCGGGGAGCTGTTTTTT. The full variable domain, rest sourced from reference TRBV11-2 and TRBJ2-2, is EAGVAQSPRYKIIEKRQSVAFWCNPISGHATLYWYQQILGQGPKLLIQFQNNGVVDDSQLPKDRFSAERLKGVDSTLKIQPAKLEDSAVYLCASSSVGSTGELFFGEGSRLTVL.